Listed below are T cell receptor beta chains from one sample, sequenced in a study of blood T cell repertoires in COVID-19. Some clones are missing from TCRdb's copy, which holds only in-frame ones; the method was immunoSEQ multiplex PCR. Of some 130,000 clones in the sample, 70% to 90% were seen once. The sequencing sample was made of peripheral blood. The source of these receptors is a man over 45 with acute or convalescent COVID-19. Each CDR3 is given with its conserved first and last residue. D genes are given only for firm matches. Only some rows state a clone size, as once, few, many or a class for expanded clones.

>TRBJ2-7|TRBV10-2|13|NA|NA
CASSETQAYEQYF
TGCGCCAGCAGTGAGACCCAGGCCTACGAGCAGTACTTC
>TRBJ2-1|TRBV11-2|14|TRBD2|once
CASSQAGVYNEQFF
TGTGCCAGCAGCCAAGCGGGGGTATACAATGAGCAGTTCTTC
>TRBJ1-6|TRBV7-2|15|NA|NA
CASSLNRVGDSPLHF
TGTGCCAGCAGCTTAAACAGGGTTGGGGATTCACCCCTCCACTTT
>TRBJ2-7|TRBV9|13|TRBD1|NA
CASSAGTEYEQYF
TGTGCCAGCAGTGCCGGGACAGAGTACGAGCAGTACTTC
>TRBJ1-5|TRBV28|13|NA|NA
CASISSPYQPQHF
TGTGCCAGCATCTCTAGCCCCTATCAGCCCCAGCATTTT
>TRBJ2-7|TRBV3-1/TRBV3-2|14|TRBD2|few
CASSLGGALFEQYF
TGTGCCAGCAGCCTCGGGGGGGCCCTCTTTGAGCAGTACTTC
>TRBJ1-4|TRBV6-5|14|NA|few
CASRVAGITEKLFF
TGTGCCAGCAGGGTGGCGGGTATTACTGAAAAACTGTTTTTT
>TRBJ1-6|TRBV30|17|NA|NA
CASGGAMTSSYNSPLHF
TGTGCCTCGGGAGGGGCGATGACGAGCTCCTATAATTCACCCCTCCACTTT
>TRBJ2-1|TRBV6-5|14|TRBD2|NA
CASRRAGGSNEQFF
TGTGCCAGCAGAAGGGCAGGCGGGAGTAATGAGCAGTTCTTC
>TRBJ2-2|TRBV19|17|TRBD1|NA
CASSIIPQGAGTGELFF
TGTGCCAGTAGTATAATACCCCAGGGGGCCGGCACCGGGGAGCTGTTTTTT
>TRBJ1-1|TRBV11-2|13|TRBD1|NA
CASSPPGQGRAFF
TGTGCCAGCAGCCCTCCGGGACAGGGGAGAGCTTTCTTT
>TRBJ2-3|TRBV19|14|TRBD1|NA
CASSGTGAGDTQYF
TGTGCCAGTAGTGGGACAGGGGCAGGAGATACGCAGTATTTT
>TRBJ1-4|TRBV6-5|12|NA|NA
CASRGDGEKLFF
TGTGCCAGTCGGGGGGACGGTGAAAAACTGTTTTTT
>TRBJ1-6|TRBV3-1/TRBV3-2|13|NA|NA
CASSQVGQSPLHF
TGTGCCAGCAGCCAAGTAGGACAATCACCCCTCCACTTT
>TRBJ2-4|TRBV5-1|13|NA|once
CASRLTPNDIQYF
TGCGCCAGCAGACTCACCCCTAACGACATTCAGTACTTC
>TRBJ1-1|TRBV11-1|15|TRBD1|NA
CASSRRTQGYTEAFF
TGTGCCAGCAGTCGGAGGACACAGGGGTACACTGAAGCTTTCTTT
>TRBJ1-3|TRBV2|15|NA|NA
CASRMTGAPGNTIYF
TGTGCCAGCAGGATGACAGGAGCCCCTGGAAACACCATATATTTT
>TRBJ1-5|TRBV27|15|TRBD1|NA
CASSLKGAENQPQHF
TGTGCCAGCAGTTTAAAGGGGGCAGAGAATCAGCCCCAGCATTTT
>TRBJ1-2|TRBV5-5|13|NA|NA
CASGEAGFYGYTF
TGTGCCAGCGGCGAAGCAGGGTTCTATGGCTACACCTTC
>TRBJ1-1|TRBV7-9|13|NA|NA
CASSLYSDTEAFF
TGTGCCAGCAGCCTTTACAGTGACACTGAAGCTTTCTTT
>TRBJ1-2|TRBV30|14|NA|NA
CAWSVRRGESGYTF
TGTGCCTGGAGTGTACGCCGGGGGGAGAGTGGCTACACCTTC
>TRBJ2-5|TRBV6-4|14|TRBD1|once
CASSQDRAGETQYF
TGTGCCAGCAGCCAGGACAGGGCGGGAGAGACCCAGTACTTC
>TRBJ2-1|TRBV9|14|TRBD2|NA
CASSLAGRYNEQFF
TGTGCCAGCAGCCTAGCGGGTAGGTACAATGAGCAGTTCTTC
>TRBJ2-7|TRBV27|15|TRBD1|many
CASSLSGQGRYEQYF
TGTGCCAGCAGTTTATCCGGACAGGGCCGCTACGAGCAGTACTTC
>TRBJ2-5|TRBV27|14|TRBD2|NA
CASRVAGFPETQYF
TGTGCCAGCAGGGTAGCGGGGTTCCCAGAGACCCAGTACTTC
>TRBJ1-1|TRBV6-5|14|NA|NA
CASSYSLQNTEAFF
TGTGCCAGCAGTTACTCGTTACAGAACACTGAAGCTTTCTTT
>TRBJ1-2|TRBV9|14|TRBD1|NA
CASSPDRGVYGYTF
TGTGCCAGCAGCCCGGACAGGGGGGTATATGGCTACACCTTC
>TRBJ1-2|TRBV2|13|NA|NA
CASIPDSVYGYTF
TGTGCCAGCATTCCGGACAGTGTCTATGGCTACACCTTC
>TRBJ1-2|TRBV2|16|TRBD1|NA
CASSEFYGQGYYGYTF
TGTGCCAGCAGTGAGTTCTATGGACAGGGATACTATGGCTACACCTTC
>TRBJ1-5|TRBV5-1|13|TRBD1|NA
CASSFRGQGPQHF
TGCGCCAGCAGCTTTAGGGGGCAAGGGCCCCAGCATTTT
>TRBJ1-2|TRBV7-9|12|TRBD1|once
CASRVVQGAATF
TGTGCCAGCAGGGTTGTACAGGGGGCGGCCACCTTC
>TRBJ1-1|TRBV3-1/TRBV3-2|16|TRBD1|NA
CASSQDGDRTNTEAFF
TGTGCCAGCAGCCAAGATGGGGACAGAACGAACACTGAAGCTTTCTTT
>TRBJ1-6|TRBV19|19|NA|NA
CASRPPKTDKSSYNSPLHF
TGTGCCAGTAGACCCCCAAAGACGGACAAAAGCTCCTATAATTCACCCCTCCACTTT
>TRBJ1-2|TRBV6-2/TRBV6-3|19|NA|NA
CASSLVWRVGRDSNYGYTF
TGTGCCAGCAGTTTGGTTTGGAGGGTCGGTCGGGATTCCAACTATGGCTACACCTTC
>TRBJ2-6|TRBV5-6|17|NA|NA
CASSLEPGSSGANVLTF
TGTGCCAGCAGCTTGGAGCCGGGTAGCTCTGGGGCCAACGTCCTGACTTTC
>TRBJ2-5|TRBV28|14|NA|NA
CASSLGGNRGGQYF
TGTGCCAGCAGTTTAGGGGGGAACCGCGGTGGCCAGTACTTC
>TRBJ1-2|TRBV18|15|TRBD1|NA
CASSPTTGANYGYTF
TGTGCCAGCTCACCCACGACAGGGGCCAACTATGGCTACACCTTC
>TRBJ2-3|TRBV7-9|14|NA|NA
CASSLGTSTDTQYF
TGTGCCAGCAGCCTAGGGACTAGCACAGATACGCAGTATTTT
>TRBJ1-1|TRBV11-2|14|NA|once
CASSVGGVGTEAFF
TGTGCCAGCTCCGTGGGGGGGGTTGGCACTGAAGCTTTCTTT
>TRBJ1-1|TRBV28|14|NA|NA
CASRPTSMNTEAFF
TGTGCCAGCAGACCGACAAGCATGAACACTGAAGCTTTCTTT
>TRBJ1-2|TRBV19|16|TRBD1|NA
CASRTVRRQGYYGYTF
TGTGCCAGTAGAACCGTTCGACGACAGGGTTACTATGGCTACACCTTC
>TRBJ1-4|TRBV29-1|13|NA|few
CSVVRQMGEKLFF
TGCAGCGTTGTGAGACAGATGGGTGAAAAACTGTTTTTT
>TRBJ2-1|TRBV2|14|TRBD2|NA
CASSWTSGEDEQFF
TGTGCCAGCAGTTGGACTAGCGGGGAGGATGAGCAGTTCTTC
>TRBJ1-1|TRBV5-4|14|TRBD1|NA
CASSHPGQGIGAFF
TGTGCCAGCAGCCACCCGGGACAGGGGATAGGAGCTTTCTTT
>TRBJ1-1|TRBV15|15|TRBD1|NA
CATSKLSTGVTEAFF
TGTGCCACCAGCAAATTATCGACAGGGGTTACTGAAGCTTTCTTT
>TRBJ2-2|TRBV27|15|NA|few
CASGAVRGNTGELFF
TGTGCCAGCGGCGCGGTCAGAGGCAACACCGGGGAGCTGTTTTTT
>TRBJ2-1|TRBV7-3|13|NA|NA
CASSLGAHNEQFF
TGTGCCAGCAGCTTAGGGGCCCACAATGAGCAGTTCTTC
>TRBJ1-5|TRBV7-2|16|TRBD1|NA
CASSVLGTDSNQPQHF
TGTGCCAGCAGCGTACTCGGGACAGATAGCAATCAGCCCCAGCATTTT
>TRBJ1-5|TRBV6-5|15|NA|once
CASSPKGGGNQPQHF
TGTGCCAGCAGCCCCAAAGGAGGCGGCAATCAGCCCCAGCATTTT
>TRBJ2-1|TRBV28|14|TRBD1|NA
CASSPRQGYNEQFF
TGTGCCAGCAGTCCTCGACAGGGATACAATGAGCAGTTCTTC
>TRBJ2-5|TRBV7-3|12|NA|NA
CASGGVGETQYF
TGTGCCAGCGGCGGGGTGGGAGAGACCCAGTACTTC
>TRBJ1-2|TRBV9|15|TRBD1|NA
CASSDRDRGIYGYTF
TGTGCCAGCAGCGACCGGGACAGGGGAATCTATGGCTACACCTTC
>TRBJ1-1|TRBV6-1|17|NA|NA
CASSEGRDYPRGTEAFF
TGTGCCAGCAGTGAAGGCAGGGACTACCCCCGGGGGACTGAAGCTTTCTTT
>TRBJ1-3|TRBV10-3|14|TRBD1|NA
CATGQGLNGNTIYF
TGTGCCACTGGACAGGGACTCAATGGAAACACCATATATTTT